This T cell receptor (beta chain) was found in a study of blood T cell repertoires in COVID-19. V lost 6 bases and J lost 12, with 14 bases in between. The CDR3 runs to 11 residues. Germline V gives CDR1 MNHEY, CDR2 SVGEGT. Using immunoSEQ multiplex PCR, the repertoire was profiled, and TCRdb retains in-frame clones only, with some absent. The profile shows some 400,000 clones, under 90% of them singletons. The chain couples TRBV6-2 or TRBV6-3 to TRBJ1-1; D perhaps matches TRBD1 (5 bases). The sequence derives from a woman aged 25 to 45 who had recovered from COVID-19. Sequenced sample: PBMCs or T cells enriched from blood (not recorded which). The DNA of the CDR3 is TGTGCCAGCAGCTCAGGGCGATCGACTTTCTTT. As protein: CASSSGRSTFF.